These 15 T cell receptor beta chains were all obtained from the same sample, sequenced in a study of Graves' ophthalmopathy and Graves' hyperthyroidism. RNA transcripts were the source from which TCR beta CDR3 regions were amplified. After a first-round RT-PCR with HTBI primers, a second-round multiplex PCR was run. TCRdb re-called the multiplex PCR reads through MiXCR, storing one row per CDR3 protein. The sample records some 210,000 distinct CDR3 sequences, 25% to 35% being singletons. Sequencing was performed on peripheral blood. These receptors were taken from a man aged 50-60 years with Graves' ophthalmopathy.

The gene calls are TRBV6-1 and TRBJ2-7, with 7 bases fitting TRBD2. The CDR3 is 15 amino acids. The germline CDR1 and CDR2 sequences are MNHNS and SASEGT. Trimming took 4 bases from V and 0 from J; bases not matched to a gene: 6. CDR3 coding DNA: TGTGCCAGCAGTGCGAGCCTAGCGGTCTCCTACGAGCAGTACTTC. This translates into CASSASLAVSYEQYF.

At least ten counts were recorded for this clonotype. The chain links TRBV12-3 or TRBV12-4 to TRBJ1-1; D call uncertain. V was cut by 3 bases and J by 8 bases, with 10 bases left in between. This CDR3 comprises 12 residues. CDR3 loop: CASSFNPREAFF. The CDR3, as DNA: TGTGCCAGCAGTTTTAATCCGAGGGAAGCTTTCTTT.

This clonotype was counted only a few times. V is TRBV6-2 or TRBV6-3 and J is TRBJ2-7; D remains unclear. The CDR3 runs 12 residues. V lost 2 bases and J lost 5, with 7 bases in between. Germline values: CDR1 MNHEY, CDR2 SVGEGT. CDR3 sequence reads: CASSYPRDEQYF. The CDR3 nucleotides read TGTGCCAGCAGTTACCCTCGGGACGAGCAGTACTTC.

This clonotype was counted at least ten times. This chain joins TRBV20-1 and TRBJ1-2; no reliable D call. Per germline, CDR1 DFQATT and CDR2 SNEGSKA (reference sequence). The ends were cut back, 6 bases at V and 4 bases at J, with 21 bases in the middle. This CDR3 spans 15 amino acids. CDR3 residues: CSASLARVRLYGYTF. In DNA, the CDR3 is TGCAGTGCCAGCTTAGCGAGGGTCCGCCTCTATGGCTACACCTTC.

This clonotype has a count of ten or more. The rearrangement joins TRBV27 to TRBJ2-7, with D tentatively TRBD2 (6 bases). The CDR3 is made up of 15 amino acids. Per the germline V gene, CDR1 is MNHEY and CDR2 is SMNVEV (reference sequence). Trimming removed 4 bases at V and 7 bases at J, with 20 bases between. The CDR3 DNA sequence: TGTGCCAGCAGTTCCTGGGCAGGTCAACGGGGGGAGCAGTACTTC. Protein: CASSSWAGQRGEQYF.

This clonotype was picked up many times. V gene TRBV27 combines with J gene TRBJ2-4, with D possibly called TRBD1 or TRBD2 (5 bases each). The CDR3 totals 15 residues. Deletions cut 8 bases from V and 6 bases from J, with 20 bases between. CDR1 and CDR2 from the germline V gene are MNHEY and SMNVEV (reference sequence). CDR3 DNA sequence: TGTGCCAGCGCAAAAGGGACCGCAACCTTAAACATTCAGTACTTC. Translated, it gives CASAKGTATLNIQYF.

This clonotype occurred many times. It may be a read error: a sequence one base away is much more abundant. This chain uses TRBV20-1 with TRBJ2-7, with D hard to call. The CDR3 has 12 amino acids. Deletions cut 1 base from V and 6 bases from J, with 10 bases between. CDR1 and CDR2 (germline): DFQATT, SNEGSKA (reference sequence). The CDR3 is CSARGLGPEQYF. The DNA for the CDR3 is TGCAGTGCTAGAGGTCTAGGTCCCGAGCAGTACTTC.

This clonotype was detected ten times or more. In DNA form, the CDR3 reads TGTGCCAGCAGTTTAGCGGAATCCTTCTCACCCCTCCACTTT. Translation: CASSLAESFSPLHF. The chain couples TRBV12-3 or TRBV12-4 to TRBJ1-6; D gene unclear. V was shortened by 0 bases and J by 10 bases, with 10 bases between the two germline ends. CDR3 length: 14 residues.

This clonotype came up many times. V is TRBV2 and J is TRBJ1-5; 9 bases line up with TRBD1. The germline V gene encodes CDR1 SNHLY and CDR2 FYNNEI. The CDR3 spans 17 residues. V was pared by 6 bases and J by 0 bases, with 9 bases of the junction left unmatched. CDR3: CASSETGGLNSNQPQHF. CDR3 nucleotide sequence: TGTGCCAGCAGCGAAACAGGGGGCTTAAATAGCAATCAGCCCCAGCATTTT.

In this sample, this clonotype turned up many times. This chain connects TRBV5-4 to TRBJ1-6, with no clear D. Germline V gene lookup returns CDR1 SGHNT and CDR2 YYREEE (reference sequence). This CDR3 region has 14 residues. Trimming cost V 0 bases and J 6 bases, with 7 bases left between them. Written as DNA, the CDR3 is TGTGCCAGCAGCTTGGGGAACTTTAATTCACCCCTCCACTTT. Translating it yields CASSLGNFNSPLHF.

The CDR3 DNA follows: TGCGCCAGCAGCTCTATAGCGGGAGTCGTCTACGAGCAGTACTTC. This codes for CASSSIAGVVYEQYF. The chain employs TRBV5-1 and TRBJ2-7, with 9 bases that match TRBD2. CDR3 length: 15 residues. CDR1 is SGHRS and CDR2 is YFSETQ in the germline V gene. V lost 3 bases and J lost 3; bases outside the gene matches: 7.

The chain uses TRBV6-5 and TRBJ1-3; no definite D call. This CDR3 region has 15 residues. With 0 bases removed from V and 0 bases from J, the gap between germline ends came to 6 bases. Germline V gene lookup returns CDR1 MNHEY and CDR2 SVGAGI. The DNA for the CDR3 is TGTGCCAGCAGTTACTCAACCCGCTCTGGAAACACCATATATTTT. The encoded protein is CASSYSTRSGNTIYF.

The chain's CDR3 is CASSYDTGISYEQYF. DNA of the CDR3: TGTGCCAGCAGTTACGACACAGGGATCTCCTACGAGCAGTACTTC. This chain uses TRBV6-5 with TRBJ2-7, with D perhaps TRBD1 (6 bases). The CDR3 length is 15 residues. V lost 2 bases and J 0 bases, leaving 11 bases between the germline ends. In germline, CDR1 is MNHEY, CDR2 SVGAGI.

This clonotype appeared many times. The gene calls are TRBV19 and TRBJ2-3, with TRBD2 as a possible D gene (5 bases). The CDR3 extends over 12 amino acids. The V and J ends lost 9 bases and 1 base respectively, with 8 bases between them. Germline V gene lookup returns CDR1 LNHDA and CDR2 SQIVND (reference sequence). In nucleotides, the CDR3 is TGTGCCAGCCGGACTGGCACAGATACGCAGTATTTT. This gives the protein CASRTGTDTQYF.

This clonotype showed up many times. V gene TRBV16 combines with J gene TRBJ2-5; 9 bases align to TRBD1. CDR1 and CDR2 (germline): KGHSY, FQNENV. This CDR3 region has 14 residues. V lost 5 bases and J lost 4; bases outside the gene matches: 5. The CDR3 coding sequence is TGTGCCAGCAGCTACTACAGGGGGCGAGAGACCCAGTACTTC. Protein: CASSYYRGRETQYF.